What follows is one T cell receptor beta chain and its context. These data originate in a study of blood T cell repertoires in COVID-19. Study at large: Both acute and convalescent COVID-19 samples were obtained from the United States, Italy and Spain.

Data came from immunoSEQ multiplex PCR; TCRdb stores just in-frame clones and leaves some out. The sample holds a few hundred thousand clones, 86% seen once. There are 15 residues in the CDR3. With 6 bases removed from V and 12 bases from J, the gap between germline ends came to 24 bases. Germline V gene data show CDR1 as SGHVS and CDR2 as FQNEAQ. The V call is TRBV7-8, the J call TRBJ1-5; D gene ambiguous. This receptor was identified in a woman between 50 and 59 years old with acute or convalescent COVID-19. Material for sequencing was peripheral blood. This CDR3 is CASSPAGVLDLLQHF. In DNA, the CDR3 is TGTGCCAGCAGTCCCGCCGGGGTCCTAGATCTACTCCAGCATTTT. Full variable domain (outside the CDR3, taken from reference TRBV7-8 and TRBJ1-5): GAGVSQSPRYKVAKRGQDVALRCDPISGHVSLFWYQQALGQGPEFLTYFQNEAQLDKSGLPSDRFFAERPEGSVSTLKIQRTQQEDSAVYLCASSPAGVLDLLQHFGDGTRLSIL.